A single sample gave rise to the 5 T cell receptor beta chains below, sequenced in a study of shared clonotypes between healthy human individuals. Profiled with immunoSEQ multiplex PCR; TCRdb holds only in-frame clones, not every one. The sample lists 530,000 or so clones, over 60% occurring once. The material sequenced was PBMCs. These TCRs come from a woman between 40 and 55 years old in good health. Some clones in this sample may be carry-over from other donors' samples.

This clone occurred once. This chain connects TRBV13 to TRBJ1-2; unclear D gene. The germline V gene has CDR1 PRHDT and CDR2 FYEKMQ (reference sequence). This CDR3 has 18 residues. V was clipped by 2 bases and J by 1 base, with 20 bases between them. This CDR3 is CASSLSPRVPPFNYGYTF. DNA of the CDR3: TGTGCCAGCAGCTTAAGTCCCCGTGTCCCCCCTTTTAACTATGGCTACACCTTC.

V gene TRBV19 combines with J gene TRBJ1-2; TRBD1 matches at 8 bases. In germline, CDR1 is LNHDA, CDR2 SQIVND (reference sequence). The CDR3 is 14 amino acids. V dropped 6 bases and J dropped 0; count of bases not matched to a gene: 3. This CDR3 reads CASSDRGSNYGYTF. The CDR3 nucleotides are TGTGCCAGTAGCGACAGGGGATCTAACTATGGCTACACCTTC.

This chain connects TRBV6-1 to TRBJ2-5; 7 nucleotides agree with TRBD2. After removal of 7 bases from V and 5 bases from J, the junction contained 4 bases not matched to a gene. CDR1 and CDR2 (germline): MNHNS, SASEGT. The CDR3 has 12 amino acids. The chain's CDR3 is CASTWGGETQYF. CDR3 coding DNA: TGTGCCAGCACCTGGGGAGGGGAGACCCAGTACTTC.

The chain recombines TRBV7-8 with TRBJ2-5; 11 bases map to TRBD1. This CDR3 has 15 amino acids. Germline V gene sequence: CDR1 SGHVS, CDR2 FQNEAQ. Trimming cost V 6 bases and J 4 bases; bases outside gene matches: 7. The DNA of the CDR3 is TGTGCCAGCAGACCCGGGACAGGGGGTCGAGAGACCCAGTACTTC. Its protein product is CASRPGTGGRETQYF.

The chain carries TRBV19 and TRBJ2-3, with D tentatively TRBD2 (6 bases). Germline V CDR1 and CDR2: LNHDA, SQIVND (reference sequence). V gave up 5 bases and J gave up 1 base, with 10 bases separating them. The CDR3 totals 14 residues. The CDR3 sequence is CASSPGARTDTQYF. The CDR3 bases are TGTGCCAGTAGTCCGGGAGCCCGCACAGATACGCAGTATTTT.